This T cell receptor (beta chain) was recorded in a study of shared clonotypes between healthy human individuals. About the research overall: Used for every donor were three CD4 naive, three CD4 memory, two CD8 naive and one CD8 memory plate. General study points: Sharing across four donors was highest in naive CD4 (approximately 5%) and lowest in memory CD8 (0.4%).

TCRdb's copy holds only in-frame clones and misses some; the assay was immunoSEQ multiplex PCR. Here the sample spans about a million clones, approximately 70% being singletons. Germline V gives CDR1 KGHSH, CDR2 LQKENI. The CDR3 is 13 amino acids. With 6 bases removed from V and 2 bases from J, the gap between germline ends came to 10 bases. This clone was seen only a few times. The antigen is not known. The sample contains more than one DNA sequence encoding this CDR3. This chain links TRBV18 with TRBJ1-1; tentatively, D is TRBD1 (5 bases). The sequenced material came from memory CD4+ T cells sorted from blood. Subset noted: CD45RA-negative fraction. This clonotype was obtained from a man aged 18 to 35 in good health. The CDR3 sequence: CASSGDRNTEAFF. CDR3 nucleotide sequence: TGTGCCAGCTCCGGTGACAGAAACACTGAAGCTTTCTTT.